Listed below are T cell receptor beta chains from one sample, sequenced in a study of CXCR4 blockade with PD-1 therapy in pancreatic cancer. Generated by immunoSEQ multiplex PCR, the TCRdb table keeps only in-frame clones and is missing some. The sample holds roughly 18,000 clones, roughly 72% seen once. Sequenced material: tumor tissue. The source is a human donor with pancreatic ductal adenocarcinoma. The conserved cysteine and the conserved F or W are not part of the CDR3 here.

TRBV2 ASSARGENYNSPLH
TRBV28 ASSAPPWGELNTGELF
TRBV28 ASRSTRNYNEQF
TRBV18 ASSPRGSVGTEAF
TRBV5-1 ASSPQFGGAYNEQF
TRBV5-1 ASSGTGASGANVLT
TRBV19 ARKNLSSYEQY
TRBV6-8 ASSSGYTDTQY
TRBV28 ASTLGGVGNEQF
TRBV11-3 ASSLERSNQPQH
TRBV6-8 ASSDPMKNRGYT
TRBV19 ASSMGLADSYNEQF
TRBV11-3 ASSPSHLSSYEQY
TRBV11-3 ASSLELAVNEQY
TRBV19 ASRRASDSSYNEQF
TRBV9 ASSVVGTSGRANTGELF
TRBV11-3 ASSPAASTDTQY
TRBV19 ASSPDGAYNEQF
TRBV19 ASSELVGLHNEQF
TRBV29-1 SVAGSINQPQH
TRBV18 ASSGRFNEKLF
TRBV5-1 ASSSTRSDTEAF
TRBV30 AWSGLAGGGEQF
TRBV5-1 ASSLGPAGGLEQY
TRBV11-3 ASSLDRGFTGELF
TRBV19 ASSISGASGRSEQF
TRBV15 ATSSGQGVKNEQF
TRBV25-1 ASSSLMGDVEGYT
TRBV10-3 ASRGPRSQPQH
TRBV14 ASSLNTGFYNSPLH
TRBV6-8 ASSYQRENYEQF
TRBV19 ASQGVSSYEQY
TRBV6-8 ASSYDRGRTEAF
TRBV29-1 SVEPGINQPQH
TRBV11-3 ASSLGGAGNAYEQY
TRBV6-8 ASSYSDRNNTEAF
TRBV18 ASSPPRGRGGVYNEQF
TRBV18 ASSQLGPRSGNTIY
TRBV28 ASSTSGGWNEQF